Sequencing of this T cell receptor (beta chain) was carried out in a study of metastatic and nonmetastatic thyroid tumors. Study context: Repertoires from blood and tumor or nodule tissue of malignant and benign thyroid patients were compared. Findings and caveats of the study: Benign nodules were reported to have significantly lower TCR beta diversity than malignant thyroid tumors, in blood and tumor.

How the authors handled the data: Clinicopathological groups differed in CDR3, with these differences serving to build a distant-metastasis classifier for papillary thyroid cancer. TCRdb re-called clones via MiXCR from the PCR reads. Here the V and J calls rest on TCRdb's processing, not on the authors' analysis. Of about 92,000 clones listed, more than 13% are singletons. Patients had received no treatment of any kind before thyroid surgery. The CDR3 totals 13 residues. V was trimmed by 2 bases and J by 9 bases, leaving 17 bases between them. CDR1 is DFQATT, CDR2 SNEGSKA, per germline (reference sequence). This clone was seen a handful of times. The antigen remains unidentified.

The chain carries TRBV20-1 and TRBJ2-7; D is unresolved. Specimen: blood. This clonotype was sampled from a female donor with papillary thyroid cancer or a benign thyroid nodule (not recorded which). Some clones in this sample may be carry-over from other donors' samples. The CDR3 DNA reads as TGCAGTGCTAGACTAGTGGGAAGTAATCCGCAGTACTTC. It translates to CSARLVGSNPQYF.